These T cell receptor beta chains were read from a single sample in a study of blood T cell repertoires in COVID-19. Generated by immunoSEQ multiplex PCR, the TCRdb table keeps only in-frame clones and is missing some. The sample has over 65,000 clones, approximately 79% seen once. The specimen was peripheral blood. The origin of the receptors is an elderly man with active COVID-19. The CDR3 runs from the conserved cysteine through the conserved F or W. Each record gives: J gene, D gene, V gene, CDR3 protein, CDR3 DNA. D genes are given only for firm matches.

TRBJ1-5 | - | TRBV6-1 | CASSEGSQPQHF | TGTGCCAGCAGTGAAGGGAGTCAGCCCCAGCATTTT
TRBJ2-1 | - | TRBV9 | CASSVAGFVDEQFF | TGTGCCAGCAGCGTGGCGGGGTTTGTCGATGAGCAGTTCTTC
TRBJ2-7 | TRBD2 | TRBV7-8 | CASRFVAGGSYEQYF | TGTGCCAGCCGATTTGTAGCGGGAGGCTCCTACGAGCAGTACTTC
TRBJ2-3 | TRBD1 | TRBV7-9 | CASSFSGTGGGDTQYF | TGTGCCAGCAGCTTTTCCGGGACAGGGGGCGGAGATACGCAGTATTTT
TRBJ1-1 | - | TRBV2 | CASSEQGGNTEAFF | TGTGCCAGCAGTGAACAGGGAGGAAACACTGAAGCTTTCTTT
TRBJ1-2 | - | TRBV7-9 | CASSFPAGYTF | TGTGCCAGCAGCTTCCCCGCGGGCTACACCTTC
TRBJ2-7 | TRBD2 | TRBV10-3 | CAIRGGSGGNYEQYF | TGTGCCATCAGGGGGGGGAGCGGGGGAAACTACGAGCAGTACTTC
TRBJ1-1 | - | TRBV7-3 | CASSLLYAGEAFF | TGTGCCAGCAGCTTATTATATGCGGGGGAAGCTTTCTTT
TRBJ1-1 | - | TRBV27 | CASSRDSWGAEAFF | TGTGCCAGCAGTAGGGACTCATGGGGGGCTGAAGCTTTCTTT
TRBJ2-7 | TRBD1 | TRBV9 | CASSPWPQGQGEAEQYF | TGTGCCAGCAGCCCCTGGCCCCAGGGACAGGGGGAAGCCGAGCAGTACTTC
TRBJ1-1 | - | TRBV9 | CASSVGGGSEAFF | TGTGCCAGCAGCGTAGGTGGAGGCTCTGAAGCTTTCTTT
TRBJ2-1 | - | TRBV12-3/TRBV12-4 | CASSFWGVQQFF | TGTGCCAGCAGTTTCTGGGGAGTACAGCAGTTCTTC